This TCR beta chain appears in the sequencing data of a study of neurological immune-mediated disorders (dated by TCRdb to the late 2010s). Context from the whole study: Of the roughly 34 multiple sclerosis patients, roughly 30 had relapsing-remitting MS and 3 had secondary progressive MS. The cohort included some 68 subjects: about 15 with HAM/TSP, about 34 with multiple sclerosis, and around 20 healthy controls. Alongside PBMC samples, the set of about 100 TCR-beta libraries contained longitudinal samples, technical triplicates, and paired CD4+ and CD8+ T-cell subsets that had been sorted. Peripheral blood TCR-beta repertoires from HTLV-I-associated myelopathy (HAM/TSP) patients, multiple sclerosis patients and healthy controls were compared by UMI-based sequencing. General conclusions and limits of the study: Repertoires from 18 of 34 MS patients were grouped by phylogenetic analysis into a cluster of related CDR3 sequences, suggesting a possible repertoire-level signature. No clinical or MRI features were associated with the MS cluster, and the authors said that larger cohorts are needed. TCR clonal expansion was highest in HAM/TSP patients and lowest in MS patients, with MS patients falling below even healthy controls. No identical CDR3 amino acid sequences were found to be shared among expanded clones across subjects, suggesting that TCR-beta repertoires were private in all groups.

Cut back by 8 bases and 10 bases, the V and J ends lie 17 bases apart. From a lookup of the germline V gene (reference sequence), CDR1 and CDR2 are MNHEY and SMNVEV. The CDR3 has 12 amino acids, counting the end cysteine and phenylalanine. This entry keeps only the CDR3 DNA: 36 bases, framed from base 1. cDNA synthesis used template-switch 5'RACE with a primer carrying a 10-nucleotide random unique molecular identifier tagging each TCR transcript. Each sequencing run produced over 170 million TCR-beta sequences covering 15-18 subjects. The RNeasy kit was used to extract total RNA. Using the KAPA Real-time Library Amplification kit, TCR-beta VDJ regions were amplified with primers for the TCR constant region and the 5'RACE anchor. A first PCR added sample indexes and Illumina adaptors, and a second PCR then raised library yield. After Ampure bead purification, the roughly 650 bp TCR product was size-selected on a 2% E-gel SizeSelection system. Before pooling, library quality was assessed on a Bioanalyzer, concentration was determined with Qubit, and library quantification was performed with the Kapa Library Quantification kit. An Illumina HiSeq 2500 sequenced the libraries paired-end 2 x 150 bp. To increase sequence diversity, roughly 24-31% phiX was spiked into each library pool. In the source study's methods: Quality-filtered reads were processed with the UMI-based MiGEC pipeline, which removed over 75% of raw TCR sequences during error correction. IMGT germline references were used for aligning VDJ genes, and each clonotype was defined as a unique CDR3 amino acid sequence together with its V-J genes. VDJtools evaluated clonal expansion, Shannon diversity and CDR3 relatedness (CalcPairwiseDistances, ClusterSamples); CLCbio workbench built phylogenetic trees. Expanded clones were defined as having at least 8 unique UMIs, based on coefficient-of-variation modelling across technical triplicates. Using fastp trimming at Q25 and MiXCR clonotype assembly, TCRdb reanalyzed the public sequencing data and kept in-frame beta chains. Rows are combined by CDR3 protein, so each entry shows the most common genes and DNA. The V and J calls shown here were made by TCRdb, not taken from the authors' results. The sample contains around 35,000 distinct CDR3 sequences, around 1.5% of them found a single time. The leading ten clones occupy around 9% of the sample.

There are many counts of this clonotype. What antigen it recognizes has not been identified. Per-nucleotide qualities are absent, and no much larger clonotype sits a single base away. For unsorted PBMC libraries, 2 million PBMCs were used after storage in RNAlater at -80 degrees C until RNA extraction. Multiple sclerosis patients were enrolled in a US clinical protocol under which disease progression was evaluated by magnetic resonance imaging. PBMCs were separated from peripheral blood using Ficoll-Hypaque density gradient centrifugation and then cryopreserved in liquid nitrogen. Here the chain combines TRBV27 and TRBJ1-1; confidence is insufficient to name the D gene. The receptor comes from a woman under 40 with multiple sclerosis. Sequencing input: PBMCs. The nucleotides are TGTGCCAGCGGACCCACTTCGGGGAGAGCTTTCTTT. The encoded protein is CASGPTSGRAFF.